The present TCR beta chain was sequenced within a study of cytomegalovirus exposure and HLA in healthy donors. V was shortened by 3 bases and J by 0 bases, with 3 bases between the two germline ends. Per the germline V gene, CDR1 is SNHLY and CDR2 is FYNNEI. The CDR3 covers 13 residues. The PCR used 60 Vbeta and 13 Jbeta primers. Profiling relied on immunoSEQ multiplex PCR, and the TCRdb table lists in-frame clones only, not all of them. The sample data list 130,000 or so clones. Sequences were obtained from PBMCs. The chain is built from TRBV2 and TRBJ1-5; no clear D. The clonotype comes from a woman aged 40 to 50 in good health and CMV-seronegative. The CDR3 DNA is TGTGCCAGCAGTGACAGTAGCAATCAGCCCCAGCATTTT. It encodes CASSDSSNQPQHF.